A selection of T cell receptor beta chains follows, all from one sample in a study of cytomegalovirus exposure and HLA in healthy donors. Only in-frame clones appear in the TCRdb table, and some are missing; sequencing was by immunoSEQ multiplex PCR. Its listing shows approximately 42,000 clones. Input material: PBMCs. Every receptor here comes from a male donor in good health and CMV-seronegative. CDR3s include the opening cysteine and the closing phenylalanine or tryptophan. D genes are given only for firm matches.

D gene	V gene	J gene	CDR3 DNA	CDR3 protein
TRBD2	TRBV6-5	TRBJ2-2	TGTGCCAGCAACCGACTAGCGGGAGGTGCAGGGGAGCTGTTTTTT	CASNRLAGGAGELFF
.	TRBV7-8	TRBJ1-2	TGTGCCAGCAGCTTAACGAACGACAGGAGTGGCTACACCTTC	CASSLTNDRSGYTF
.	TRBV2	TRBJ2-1	TGTGCCATCGGCAGGGGACCCGGGAATGAGCAGTTCTTC	CAIGRGPGNEQFF
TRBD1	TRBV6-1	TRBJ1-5	TGTGCCAGCAGGGAGGGGTCAGGGGGTCAGCCCCAGCATTTT	CASREGSGGQPQHF
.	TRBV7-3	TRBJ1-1	TGTGCCAGCAGCTTATACGCGGGCGCGGGCACTGAAGCTTTCTTT	CASSLYAGAGTEAFF
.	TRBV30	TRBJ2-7	TGTGCCTGGACCTCCGGAGGAAAGTCCGAGCAGTACTTC	CAWTSGGKSEQYF
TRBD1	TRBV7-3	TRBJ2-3	TGTGCCAGCAGCTCGGACAGGGAGGATACGCAGTATTTT	CASSSDREDTQYF
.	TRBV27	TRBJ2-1	TGTGCCAGCAGTTTAGGGTGGGAGAGCTCCTACAATGAGCAGTTCTTC	CASSLGWESSYNEQFF
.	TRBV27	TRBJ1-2	TGTGCCAGCAGTTTATGGGGGGACTATGGCTACACCTTC	CASSLWGDYGYTF
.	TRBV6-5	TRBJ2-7	TGTGCCAGCGCAGGGGACGGAAACGAGCAGTACTTC	CASAGDGNEQYF
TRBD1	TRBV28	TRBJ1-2	TGTGCCAGCAGCCCCGGGACAGGAACTTCTAACTATGGCTACACCTTC	CASSPGTGTSNYGYTF
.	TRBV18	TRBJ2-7	TGTGCCAGCTCACCACGTGGGACTTCCTACGAGCAGTACTTC	CASSPRGTSYEQYF
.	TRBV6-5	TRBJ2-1	TGTGCCAGCAGTTACTCGACTCCGACTGATGAGCAGTTCTTC	CASSYSTPTDEQFF
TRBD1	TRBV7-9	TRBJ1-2	TGTGCCAGCAGCTCGACAGGGATCGTCTATGGCTACACCTTC	CASSSTGIVYGYTF
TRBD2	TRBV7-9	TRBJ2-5	TGTGCCAGCGGCCGGACCGGGACTAGCAAAGAGACCCAGTACTTC	CASGRTGTSKETQYF
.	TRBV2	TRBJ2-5	TGTGCCAGCCGGAGAGAGACGGGGAGAACGGGAGAGCAGTACTTC	CASRRETGRTGEQYF
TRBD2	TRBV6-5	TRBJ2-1	TGTGCCAGCAGTTACTCCCGCGGGGGGACCTACAATGAGCAGTTCTTC	CASSYSRGGTYNEQFF
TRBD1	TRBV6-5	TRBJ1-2	TGTGCCAGCAGTTTTTACAGGGGAGATTCGGATGGCTACACCTTC	CASSFYRGDSDGYTF
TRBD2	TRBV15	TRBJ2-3	TGTGCCACCAGCAGAGAGGGGGGGGGACTCACAGATACGCAGTATTTT	CATSREGGGLTDTQYF
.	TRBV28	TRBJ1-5	TGTGCCAGCGGATCGGGGGGCGGTCAGCCCCAGCATTTT	CASGSGGGQPQHF
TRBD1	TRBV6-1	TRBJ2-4	TGTGCCAGCATTGTCGGGACAGGGGTAAAAAACATTCAGTACTTC	CASIVGTGVKNIQYF
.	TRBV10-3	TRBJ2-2	TGTGCCATCAGTGAGTACCAGGCCGGGGAGCTGTTTTTT	CAISEYQAGELFF
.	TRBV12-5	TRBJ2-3	TGTGCTAGCGGTCTAGAGAACGCAGATACGCAGTATTTT	CASGLENADTQYF
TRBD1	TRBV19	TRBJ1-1	TGTGCCACTTTGGGCAGGGGGCTCTCCGGTACTGAAGCTTTCTTT	CATLGRGLSGTEAFF
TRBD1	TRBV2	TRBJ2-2	TGTGCCAGCACTGAGACAGGGACAGGGGGGGAGCTGTTTTTT	CASTETGTGGELFF
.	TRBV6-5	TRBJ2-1	TGTGCCAGCAGCCGCGGGACTTTCTCCTACAATGAGCAGTTCTTC	CASSRGTFSYNEQFF
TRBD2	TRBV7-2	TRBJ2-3	TGTGCCAGCACACCGGGACTACCCACAGATACGCAGTATTTT	CASTPGLPTDTQYF
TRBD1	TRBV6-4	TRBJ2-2	TGTGCCAGCCAGACAGGGCGCGACACCGGGGAGCTGTTTTTT	CASQTGRDTGELFF
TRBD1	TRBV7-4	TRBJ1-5	TGTGCCAGCAGCTTCTGTTTCGTCGGAGGACAGGGGAATCAGCCCCAGCATTTT	CASSFCFVGGQGNQPQHF
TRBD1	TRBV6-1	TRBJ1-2	TGTGCCAGCATCGGACAGGGTTTGCGGGGCTACACCTTC	CASIGQGLRGYTF
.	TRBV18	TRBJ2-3	TGTGCCAGCTCACCAGGTTTGGGGGGAGTAGCTACAGATACGCAGTATTTT	CASSPGLGGVATDTQYF
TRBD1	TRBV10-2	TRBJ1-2	TGCGCCAGCAGTGGGACAGGGGACTATGGCTACACCTTC	CASSGTGDYGYTF
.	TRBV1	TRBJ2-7	TGCACCAGCAGCCAAGAGTGGATCCGGGAGCAGTACGAGCAGTACTTC	CTSSQEWIREQYEQYF
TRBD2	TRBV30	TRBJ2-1	TGTGCCTGGACCAAGACTAGCGGGAGAGCAGGTGAGCAGTTCTTC	CAWTKTSGRAGEQFF
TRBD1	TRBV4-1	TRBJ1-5	TGCGCCAGCAGCCCCCCCGACAGGGATCAGCCCCAGCATTTT	CASSPPDRDQPQHF
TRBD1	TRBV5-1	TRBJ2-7	TGCGCCAGCAGGGGGGACAGGGTCTACGAGCAGTACTTC	CASRGDRVYEQYF
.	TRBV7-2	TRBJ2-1	TGTGCCAGCAGCTCCACCCCGGGAGCTAATGAGCAGTTCTTC	CASSSTPGANEQFF
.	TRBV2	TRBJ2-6	TGTGCCAGCAGGGCAGGGTCTGGGGCCAACGTCCTGACTTTC	CASRAGSGANVLTF
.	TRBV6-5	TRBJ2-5	TGTGCCAGCCGGAGAACTAGAGCACTAGAGACCCAGTACTTC	CASRRTRALETQYF
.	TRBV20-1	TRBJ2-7	TGCAGTGCACACCAGGAGGGAGAACAGTACTTC	CSAHQEGEQYF